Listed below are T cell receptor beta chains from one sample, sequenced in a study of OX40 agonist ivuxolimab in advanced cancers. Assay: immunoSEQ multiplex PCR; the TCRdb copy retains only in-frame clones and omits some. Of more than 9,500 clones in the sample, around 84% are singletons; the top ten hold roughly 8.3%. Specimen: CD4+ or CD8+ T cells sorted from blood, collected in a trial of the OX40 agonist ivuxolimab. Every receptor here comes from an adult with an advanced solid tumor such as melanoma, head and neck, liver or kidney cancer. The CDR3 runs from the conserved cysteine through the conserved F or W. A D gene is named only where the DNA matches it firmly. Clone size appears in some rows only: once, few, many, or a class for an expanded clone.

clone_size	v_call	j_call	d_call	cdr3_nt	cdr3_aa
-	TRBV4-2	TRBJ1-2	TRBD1	TGTGCCAGCAGCCAAGTCGGACAGGGAGCGGATCCTAACTATGGCTACACCTTC	CASSQVGQGADPNYGYTF
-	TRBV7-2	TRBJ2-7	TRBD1	TGTGCCAGCAGCCTCCATCAGGGGGCCTCCTACGAGCAGTACTTC	CASSLHQGASYEQYF
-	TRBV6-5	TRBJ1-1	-	TGTGCCAGCAGTCCAGGGGTGAACACTGAAGCTTTCTTT	CASSPGVNTEAFF
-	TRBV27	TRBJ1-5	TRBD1	TGTGCCAGCAGTTTATTCCAGGGGGCACAGCCCCAGCATTTT	CASSLFQGAQPQHF
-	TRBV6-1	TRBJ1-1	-	TGTGCCAGCAGTTGGGTCGAAGGTACTGAAGCTTTCTTT	CASSWVEGTEAFF
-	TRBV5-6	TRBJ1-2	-	TGTGCCAGCAGCTTTGACACAGACTATGGCTACACCTTC	CASSFDTDYGYTF
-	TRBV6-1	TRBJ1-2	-	TGTGCCAGCAGCTACGACGGGGCTTACTATGGCTACACCTTC	CASSYDGAYYGYTF
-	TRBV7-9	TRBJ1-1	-	TGTGCCAGCAGCTCCCCACCCGGGGGGCGGACTGAAGCTTTCTTT	CASSSPPGGRTEAFF
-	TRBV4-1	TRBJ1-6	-	TGCGCCAGCAGCCAAGACCCTAGTTCACCCCTCCACTTT	CASSQDPSSPLHF
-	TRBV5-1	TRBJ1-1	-	TGCGCCAGCAGCTTGGCAGGTGTGGGGACCAACACTGAAGCTTTCTTT	CASSLAGVGTNTEAFF
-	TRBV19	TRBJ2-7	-	TGTGCCAGTAGTTCGACTAGGACGGGGACCTACGAGCAGTACTTC	CASSSTRTGTYEQYF
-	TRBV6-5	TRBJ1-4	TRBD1	TGTGCCAGCAGTTACGCCCGGGACAGTCGGCTGTTTTTT	CASSYARDSRLFF
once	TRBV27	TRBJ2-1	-	TGTGCCAGCAGTAGTACGGGTCGGGGTGAGCAGTTCTTC	CASSSTGRGEQFF
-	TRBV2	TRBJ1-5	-	TGTGCCAGCAGCGTTACACGGTATGGCAATCAGCCCCAGCATTTT	CASSVTRYGNQPQHF
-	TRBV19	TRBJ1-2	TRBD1	TGTGCCGTTGCCTCCGGACAGGGAGGCTATGGCTACACCTTC	CAVASGQGGYGYTF
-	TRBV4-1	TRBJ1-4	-	TGCGCCAGCAGCCAAGTGGCGGATGCAAGTGAAAAACTGTTTTTT	CASSQVADASEKLFF
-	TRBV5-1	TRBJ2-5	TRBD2	TGCGCCAGCAGCTCCCCACTTAACCCCAGTAGCGGGGGGGCGTGGGAGACCCAGTACTTC	CASSSPLNPSSGGAWETQYF
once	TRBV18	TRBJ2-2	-	TGTGCCAGCTCACCACCCGCCCCGGAGCTGTTTTTT	CASSPPAPELFF
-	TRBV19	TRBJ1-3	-	TGTGCCAGTAGTATGTACTCAAGCTCTGGAAACACCATATATTTT	CASSMYSSSGNTIYF
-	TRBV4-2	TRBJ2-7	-	TGTGCCAGCACCCCCAGCACAGGGAGCTCCTACGAGCAGTACTTC	CASTPSTGSSYEQYF
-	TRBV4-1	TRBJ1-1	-	TGCGCCAGCAGCCGACAGCTGAACACTGAAGCTTTCTTT	CASSRQLNTEAFF
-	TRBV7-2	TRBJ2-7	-	TGTGCCAGCAGCTTAGCCCGGGATGGATCCTACGAGCAGTACTTC	CASSLARDGSYEQYF
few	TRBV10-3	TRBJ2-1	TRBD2	TGTGCCATCAGTGAGGCTAGCGGGGACCACTACAATGAGCAGTTCTTC	CAISEASGDHYNEQFF
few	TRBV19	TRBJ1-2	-	TGTGCCAGTAGTTTGGGCCCCTCGGGACACCAACGCTTC	CASSLGPSGHQRF
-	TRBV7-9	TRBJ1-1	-	TGTGCCAGCAGCTTAGCGTTGGACACCCTGAACACTGAAGCTTTCTTT	CASSLALDTLNTEAFF
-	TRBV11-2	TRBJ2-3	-	TGTGCCAGCACCGCGGAGGGCGGCGGGGTGGATACGCAGTATTTT	CASTAEGGGVDTQYF
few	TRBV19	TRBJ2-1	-	TGTGCCAGTAGTATAGTGCTAGGAGGGTACAATGAGCAGTTCTTC	CASSIVLGGYNEQFF
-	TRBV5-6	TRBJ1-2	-	TGTGCCAGCAGCTGGCAGCTCTATGGCTACACCTTC	CASSWQLYGYTF
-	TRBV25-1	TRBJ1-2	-	TGTGCCAGTCCCGTCCGCCCAAATGGCTACACCTTC	CASPVRPNGYTF
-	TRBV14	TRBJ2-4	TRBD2	TGTGCCAGCAGCCCCACGGGGGGTCATGCCAAAAACATTCAGTACTTC	CASSPTGGHAKNIQYF
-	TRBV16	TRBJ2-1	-	TGTGCCAGCAGCCAATCGGAAGCAACTAGCTCCTACAATGAGCAGTTCTTC	CASSQSEATSSYNEQFF
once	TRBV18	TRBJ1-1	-	TGTGCCAGCTCACTAAACGACTGGGACACTGAAGCTTTCTTT	CASSLNDWDTEAFF
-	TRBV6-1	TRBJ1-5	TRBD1	TGTGCCAGCAGTGAGTGGGGCACAGGGGACGATCAGCCCCAGCATTTT	CASSEWGTGDDQPQHF
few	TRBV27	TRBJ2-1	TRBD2	TGTGCCAGCAGTTTTTTCGGACTAGCGGGGGGATTTGAGCAGTTCTTC	CASSFFGLAGGFEQFF
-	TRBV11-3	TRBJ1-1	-	TGTGCCAGCAGCTTAGGTTTACAGGGAGGGGGAACTGAAGCTTTCTTT	CASSLGLQGGGTEAFF
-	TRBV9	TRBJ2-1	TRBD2	TGTGCCAGCAGCCCCCGGGCTAGCGGGGGGTCCTACAATGAGCAGTTCTTC	CASSPRASGGSYNEQFF
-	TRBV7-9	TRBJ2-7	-	TGTGCCAGCAGCGCGGGACAGTCCTACGAGCAGTACTTC	CASSAGQSYEQYF
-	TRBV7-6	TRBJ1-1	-	TGTGCCAGCAGCTTAGAATGGGGAGACACTGAAGCTTTCTTT	CASSLEWGDTEAFF
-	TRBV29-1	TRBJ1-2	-	TGCAGCGTTGAAATGTATGGCTACACCTTC	CSVEMYGYTF
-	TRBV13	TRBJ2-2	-	TGTGCCAGCAGCCCCTGGGGGAACACCGGGGAGCTGTTTTTT	CASSPWGNTGELFF
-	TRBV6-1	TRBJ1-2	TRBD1	TGTGCCAGCAGTGAAGCTCAGGGGGCTAACTATGGCTACACCTTC	CASSEAQGANYGYTF
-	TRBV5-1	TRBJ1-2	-	TGCGCCAGCAGGGGGGTCCTTGACTATGGCTACACCTTC	CASRGVLDYGYTF
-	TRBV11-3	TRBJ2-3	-	TGTGCCAGCAGCCCGAGGGGAAGCACAGATACGCAGTATTTT	CASSPRGSTDTQYF
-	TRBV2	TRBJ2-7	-	TGTGCCAGCCGGGACACCAACTCCTACGAGCAGTACTTC	CASRDTNSYEQYF
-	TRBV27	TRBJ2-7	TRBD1	TGTGCCAGCAATTACCACAGGGGGCCCTACGAGCAGTACTTC	CASNYHRGPYEQYF
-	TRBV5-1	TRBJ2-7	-	TGCGCCAGCAGCCCTACAGGGGGGGGCTCCTACGAGCAGTACTTC	CASSPTGGGSYEQYF
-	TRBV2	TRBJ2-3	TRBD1	TGTGCCAGCAGTGGCCCTCCCCACCGACAGGGGGCGCAGGGAGATACGCAGTATTTT	CASSGPPHRQGAQGDTQYF
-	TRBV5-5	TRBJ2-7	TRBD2	TGTGCCAGCAGCTCAACCGCGGGGGGGCCCGACGAGCAGTACTTC	CASSSTAGGPDEQYF
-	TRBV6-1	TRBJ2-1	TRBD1	TGTGCCAGCAGTGGAGGCAGGGGGAACAATGAGCAGTTCTTC	CASSGGRGNNEQFF
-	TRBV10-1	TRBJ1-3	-	TGCGCCAGCAGTCACGACATTCGAGGAAACACCATATATTTT	CASSHDIRGNTIYF